This entry describes one T cell receptor (beta chain). The antigen is not known. V was pared by 4 bases and J by 13 bases, with 7 bases of the junction left unmatched. The CDR3 sequence is 14 residues long. The V gene's germline CDR1 is LGHDT and CDR2 YNNKEL (reference sequence). These data come from a study of blood T cells in healthy people across ages. General study findings and limits: Long-lived donors exceeded aged donors in naive CD4+ cells and diversity. As age increased, TCR beta diversity per million T cells fell in a roughly linear fashion.

Total RNA extraction produced at least 5 micrograms (per sample) for the study. The use of a sample-barcoded 5' primer and a J-beta primer mix characterized a second PCR of roughly 7 to 11 cycles. Carrying 12 random nucleotides, a template-switch adaptor labeled each individual cDNA molecule. TCRdb ran MiXCR on the 5' RACE reads and lists one entry per CDR3 protein. The sample has some 1.6 million distinct CDR3 sequences, roughly 32% seen once; the top ten hold around 11%. This sequence was found in a woman aged 30 to 39 in good health. V and J are TRBV3-1 and TRBJ2-1, with 13 bases aligning to TRBD2. Sequenced input: blood. The CDR3 here is CASSPTSGRGSQFF. CDR3 nucleotides: TGTGCCAGCAGCCCTACTAGCGGGAGGGGGTCCCAGTTCTTC.